The rows below give T cell receptor beta chains drawn from one sample of a study of shared clonotypes between healthy human individuals. Assay: immunoSEQ multiplex PCR; the TCRdb copy retains only in-frame clones and omits some. Of 2 million to 2.5 million clones listed, approximately 94% are singletons. The sequencing sample was made of naive CD8+ T cells sorted from blood. These receptors were obtained from a man between 18 and 35 years old in good health. Each CDR3 is given with its conserved first and last residue. The D gene is left open where the match is weak. Part of the rows lack a size; the others show once, few, many or a class for expanded clones.

D: -
size: -
J: TRBJ2-5
V: TRBV5-6
CDR3: CASSLLLGEETQYF
DNA: TGTGCCAGCAGCTTGCTTCTCGGGGAAGAGACCCAGTACTTC

D: TRBD1
size: -
J: TRBJ2-3
V: TRBV6-1
CDR3: CASSVPLEGQITDTQYF
DNA: TGTGCCAGCAGTGTCCCTTTAGAGGGACAGATCACAGATACGCAGTATTTT

D: -
size: -
J: TRBJ1-1
V: TRBV13
CDR3: CASSQRQTGGTEAFF
DNA: TGTGCCAGCAGCCAGAGACAAACAGGTGGCACTGAAGCTTTCTTT

D: -
size: -
J: TRBJ2-2
V: TRBV4-3
CDR3: CASSGSTGWPGELFF
DNA: TGCGCCAGCAGCGGTTCTACAGGGTGGCCCGGGGAGCTGTTTTTT

D: -
size: once
J: TRBJ2-7
V: TRBV5-5
CDR3: CASSLGEEPAYEQYF
DNA: TGTGCCAGCAGCTTAGGAGAAGAGCCCGCCTACGAGCAGTACTTC

D: -
size: -
J: TRBJ2-3
V: TRBV27
CDR3: CASSALAGPTDTQYF
DNA: TGTGCCAGCAGTGCCCTGGCGGGGCCCACAGATACGCAGTATTTT

D: TRBD1
size: -
J: TRBJ2-3
V: TRBV28
CDR3: CASRSRQGKTDTQYF
DNA: TGTGCCAGCAGGTCGCGACAGGGGAAGACAGATACGCAGTATTTT

D: -
size: -
J: TRBJ1-2
V: TRBV27
CDR3: CASSLVGAGGYTF
DNA: TGTGCCAGCAGTTTGGTGGGGGCAGGGGGCTACACCTTC

D: TRBD2
size: -
J: TRBJ2-7
V: TRBV25-1
CDR3: CASRGTSGDYEQYF
DNA: TGTGCCAGCAGAGGGACTAGCGGTGACTACGAGCAGTACTTC

D: -
size: -
J: TRBJ2-5
V: TRBV29-1
CDR3: CSGQGVGGETQYF
DNA: TGCAGCGGGCAGGGAGTCGGGGGTGAGACCCAGTACTTC

D: TRBD1
size: -
J: TRBJ2-2
V: TRBV25-1
CDR3: CASGDRNTGELFF
DNA: TGTGCCAGCGGGGACAGGAACACCGGGGAGCTGTTTTTT

D: TRBD1
size: once
J: TRBJ2-7
V: TRBV19
CDR3: CATGSYTGGQNEQYF
DNA: TGTGCCACGGGAAGCTATACAGGGGGACAAAACGAGCAGTACTTC

D: -
size: -
J: TRBJ1-2
V: TRBV28
CDR3: CASTPDTGTRGLYGYTF
DNA: TGTGCCAGCACTCCTGATACAGGGACAAGAGGCCTCTATGGCTACACCTTC

D: -
size: -
J: TRBJ2-1
V: TRBV9
CDR3: CASSVGSYNEQFF
DNA: TGTGCCAGCAGCGTAGGCAGCTACAATGAGCAGTTCTTC

D: -
size: -
J: TRBJ2-7
V: TRBV5-6
CDR3: CASSLGAGQYEQYF
DNA: TGTGCCAGCAGCTTGGGCGCGGGACAATACGAGCAGTACTTC

D: TRBD2
size: once
J: TRBJ2-7
V: TRBV6-1
CDR3: CASSELRGGPRYEQYF
DNA: TGTGCCAGCAGTGAACTCCGGGGGGGACCTAGATACGAGCAGTACTTC

D: TRBD1
size: -
J: TRBJ2-1
V: TRBV6-1
CDR3: CASGQGVYNEQFF
DNA: TGTGCCAGCGGACAGGGGGTCTACAATGAGCAGTTCTTC

D: -
size: -
J: TRBJ2-2
V: TRBV10-2
CDR3: CASSYLNSGGELNTGELFF
DNA: TGCGCCAGCAGTTACCTTAATAGCGGAGGGGAATTGAACACCGGGGAGCTGTTTTTT

D: TRBD1
size: -
J: TRBJ1-2
V: TRBV28
CDR3: CASSAGQGGYYGYTF
DNA: TGTGCCAGCAGTGCTGGACAGGGTGGATACTATGGCTACACCTTC

D: -
size: once
J: TRBJ2-7
V: TRBV7-8
CDR3: CASSTYRVYEQYF
DNA: TGTGCCAGCAGCACATACAGGGTCTACGAGCAGTACTTC

D: -
size: -
J: TRBJ2-7
V: TRBV19
CDR3: CASSPRGSYEQYF
DNA: TGTGCCAGTAGCCCCCGGGGCTCCTACGAGCAGTACTTC

D: TRBD2
size: -
J: TRBJ2-1
V: TRBV9
CDR3: CASSVGGLAFDEQFF
DNA: TGTGCCAGCAGCGTTGGGGGACTAGCATTCGATGAGCAGTTCTTC

D: -
size: once
J: TRBJ2-6
V: TRBV9
CDR3: CASSVPDGGANVLTF
DNA: TGTGCCAGCAGCGTTCCGGATGGTGGGGCCAACGTCCTGACTTTC

D: -
size: -
J: TRBJ2-7
V: TRBV5-6
CDR3: CASTDPGRPSEQYF
DNA: TGTGCCAGCACCGACCCGGGACGGCCATCCGAGCAGTACTTC

D: TRBD1
size: -
J: TRBJ1-1
V: TRBV27
CDR3: CASSLGTGITEAFF
DNA: TGTGCCAGCAGTCTCGGGACAGGGATCACTGAAGCTTTCTTT

D: TRBD1
size: -
J: TRBJ2-7
V: TRBV4-1
CDR3: CASSLEQGAEEQYF
DNA: TGCGCCAGCAGCCTGGAGCAGGGGGCGGAGGAGCAGTACTTC

D: -
size: -
J: TRBJ2-7
V: TRBV19
CDR3: CASSIFDSRSYEQYF
DNA: TGTGCCAGTAGTATTTTTGACAGCCGCTCCTACGAGCAGTACTTC

D: -
size: -
J: TRBJ1-5
V: TRBV10-3
CDR3: CAISESVGYEGQPQHF
DNA: TGTGCCATCAGTGAGTCGGTGGGGTACGAAGGTCAGCCCCAGCATTTT

D: TRBD1
size: -
J: TRBJ1-4
V: TRBV7-9
CDR3: CASSHQTGGLNEKLFF
DNA: TGTGCCAGCAGCCACCAAACAGGGGGCTTGAATGAAAAACTGTTTTTT

D: -
size: -
J: TRBJ2-7
V: TRBV5-6
CDR3: CASSLNTYEQYF
DNA: TGTGCCAGCAGCTTGAACACTTACGAGCAGTACTTC

D: -
size: -
J: TRBJ1-1
V: TRBV6-1
CDR3: CASSLTTSGDLEAFF
DNA: TGTGCCAGCAGCCTCACAACGAGCGGGGACCTTGAAGCTTTCTTT

D: -
size: -
J: TRBJ1-1
V: TRBV27
CDR3: CASSWDEYREAFF
DNA: TGTGCCAGCAGCTGGGATGAGTACAGGGAAGCTTTCTTT

D: -
size: -
J: TRBJ2-2
V: TRBV4-1
CDR3: CASSQDNWFSGELFF
DNA: TGCGCCAGCAGCCAAGATAACTGGTTTTCCGGGGAGCTGTTTTTT

D: TRBD1
size: -
J: TRBJ2-7
V: TRBV28
CDR3: CASSFSRDKSGQGAYEQYF
DNA: TGTGCCAGCAGTTTTTCAAGGGATAAGAGCGGACAGGGGGCCTACGAGCAGTACTTC

D: -
size: -
J: TRBJ1-1
V: TRBV14
CDR3: CASSHFSTEAFF
DNA: TGTGCCAGCAGCCATTTTAGCACTGAAGCTTTCTTT

D: TRBD2
size: -
J: TRBJ2-1
V: TRBV4-3
CDR3: CASSQDRGIAGGEQFF
DNA: TGCGCCAGCAGCCAAGATAGGGGGATAGCGGGAGGTGAGCAGTTCTTC

D: TRBD1
size: -
J: TRBJ1-1
V: TRBV5-1
CDR3: CASSFEGQGAPEAFF
DNA: TGCGCCAGCAGCTTTGAGGGACAGGGGGCCCCTGAAGCTTTCTTT

D: -
size: -
J: TRBJ2-3
V: TRBV15
CDR3: CATSREQQDTQYF
DNA: TGTGCCACCAGCAGAGAACAGCAAGATACGCAGTATTTT

D: -
size: -
J: TRBJ1-5
V: TRBV6-1
CDR3: CASSGSGYSNQPQHF
DNA: TGTGCCAGCAGTGGATCTGGATATAGCAATCAGCCCCAGCATTTT

D: TRBD2
size: -
J: TRBJ2-7
V: TRBV28
CDR3: CASGTGLVRYEQYF
DNA: TGTGCCAGCGGAACGGGACTAGTTCGCTACGAGCAGTACTTC

D: -
size: -
J: TRBJ2-1
V: TRBV7-3
CDR3: CASSLSGGESYNEQFF
DNA: TGTGCCAGCAGCTTATCGGGCGGGGAGTCCTACAATGAGCAGTTCTTC

D: -
size: -
J: TRBJ2-7
V: TRBV19
CDR3: CASSIAWHHYEQYF
DNA: TGTGCCAGCAGTATAGCGTGGCACCACTACGAGCAGTACTTC

D: -
size: once
J: TRBJ1-2
V: TRBV27
CDR3: CASKGVGGTNYGYTF
DNA: TGTGCCTCGAAGGGGGTTGGGGGGACTAACTATGGCTACACCTTC

D: -
size: -
J: TRBJ2-1
V: TRBV7-9
CDR3: CASSLNPGGTDEQFF
DNA: TGTGCCAGCAGCTTGAACCCTGGGGGCACGGATGAGCAGTTCTTC

D: TRBD1
size: -
J: TRBJ2-3
V: TRBV30
CDR3: CAWTPGQGTTDTQYF
DNA: TGTGCCTGGACCCCGGGACAGGGCACCACAGATACGCAGTATTTT

D: -
size: once
J: TRBJ1-1
V: TRBV7-9
CDR3: CASSLSVVSGNTEAFF
DNA: TGTGCCAGCAGCTTGTCAGTTGTGAGCGGAAACACTGAAGCTTTCTTT

D: -
size: -
J: TRBJ2-7
V: TRBV6-5
CDR3: CASSYSGLEAYEQYF
DNA: TGTGCCAGCAGTTACTCGGGGCTAGAAGCCTACGAGCAGTACTTC

D: -
size: -
J: TRBJ2-2
V: TRBV9
CDR3: CASSVAGELFF
DNA: TGTGCCAGCAGCGTTGCGGGGGAGCTGTTTTTT

D: TRBD1
size: -
J: TRBJ2-7
V: TRBV5-4
CDR3: CASSIGQGTSYEQYF
DNA: TGTGCCAGCAGCATTGGACAGGGTACCTCCTACGAGCAGTACTTC

D: -
size: -
J: TRBJ1-1
V: TRBV30
CDR3: CACFWGRYTEAFF
DNA: TGTGCCTGCTTTTGGGGGAGGTACACTGAAGCTTTCTTT

D: TRBD2
size: -
J: TRBJ2-7
V: TRBV4-1
CDR3: CASSPRLAGGSYEQYF
DNA: TGCGCCAGCAGCCCCCGACTAGCGGGGGGCTCCTACGAGCAGTACTTC

D: -
size: -
J: TRBJ2-7
V: TRBV11-2
CDR3: CASSFGDYEQYF
DNA: TGTGCCAGCAGCTTTGGGGACTACGAGCAGTACTTC